The present T cell receptor beta chain was sequenced within a study of cytomegalovirus exposure and HLA in healthy donors. General study findings and limits: Analyzed later, association rates of TCRs varied across HLA loci, with DRB1 most and HLA-C fewest. Across all donors, roughly uniform sequencing depth was an assumption of the presence/absence analyses. Sequencing likely caused a cluster of highly shared sequence variants.

With V trimmed by 5 bases and J by 0 bases, 4 bases remained unmatched. Germline CDR1 is SNHLY and CDR2 is FYNNEI. This CDR3 is built from 15 residues. A word on this clone: Antigen unknown.

PCR primers comprised 60 Vbeta and 13 Jbeta primers. Sequenced by immunoSEQ multiplex PCR; TCRdb stores in-frame clones only, minus some. The table shows about 170,000 clones, with approximately 80% occurring only once. V usage is TRBV2 and J usage is TRBJ2-1; TRBD1 aligns across 7 bases. Sequenced input: PBMCs. This sequence was found in a woman aged 18 to 35 in good health and CMV-seronegative. This CDR3 is CASSTQGPSYNEQFF. The CDR3 nucleotides read TGTGCCAGCAGTACACAGGGGCCCTCCTACAATGAGCAGTTCTTC.